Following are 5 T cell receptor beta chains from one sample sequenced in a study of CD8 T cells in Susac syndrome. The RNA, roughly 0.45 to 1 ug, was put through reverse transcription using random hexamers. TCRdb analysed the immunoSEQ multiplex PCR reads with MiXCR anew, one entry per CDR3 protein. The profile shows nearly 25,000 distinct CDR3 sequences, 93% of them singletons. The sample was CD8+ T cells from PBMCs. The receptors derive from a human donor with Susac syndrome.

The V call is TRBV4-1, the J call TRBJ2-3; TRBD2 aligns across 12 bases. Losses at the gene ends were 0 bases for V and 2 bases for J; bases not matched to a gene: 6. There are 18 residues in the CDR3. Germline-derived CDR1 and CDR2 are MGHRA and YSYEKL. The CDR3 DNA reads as TGCGCCAGCAGCCAAGATGGGAGGACTAGCGGGATCACAGATACGCAGTATTTT. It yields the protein CASSQDGRTSGITDTQYF.

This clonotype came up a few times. The CDR3 region has the DNA TGTGCCAGCAGTTACGTATCAGGGACCCAGTACTTC. It yields the protein CASSYVSGTQYF. The V and J genes are TRBV6-5 and TRBJ2-5; D ambiguous. Per the germline V gene, CDR1 is MNHEY and CDR2 is SVGAGI. The CDR3 contains 12 residues. Trimming took off 2 bases at V and 7 bases at J, with 8 bases between the two ends.

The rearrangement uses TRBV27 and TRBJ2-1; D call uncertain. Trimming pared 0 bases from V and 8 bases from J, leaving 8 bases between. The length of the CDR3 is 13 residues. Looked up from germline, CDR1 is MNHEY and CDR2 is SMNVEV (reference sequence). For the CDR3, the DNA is TGTGCCAGCAGTTTATCTCGGGTCGATGAGCAGTTCTTC. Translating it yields CASSLSRVDEQFF.

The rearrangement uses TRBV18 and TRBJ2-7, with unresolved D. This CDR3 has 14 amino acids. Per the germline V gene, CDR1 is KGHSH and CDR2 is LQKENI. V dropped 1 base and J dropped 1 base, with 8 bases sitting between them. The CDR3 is CASSPQGLSYEQYF. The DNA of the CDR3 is TGTGCCAGCTCACCACAGGGTCTTTCCTACGAGCAGTACTTC. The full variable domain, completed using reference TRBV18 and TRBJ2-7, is NAGVMQNPRHLVRRRGQEARLRCSPMKGHSHVYWYRQLPEEGLKFMVYLQKENIIDESGMPKERFSAEFPKEGPSILRIQQVVRGDSAAYFCASSPQGLSYEQYFGPGTRLTVT.

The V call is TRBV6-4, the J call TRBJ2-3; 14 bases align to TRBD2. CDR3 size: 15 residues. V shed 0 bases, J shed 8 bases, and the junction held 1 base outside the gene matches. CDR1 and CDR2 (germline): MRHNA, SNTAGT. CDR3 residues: CASSDSTSGGATQYF. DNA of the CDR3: TGTGCCAGCAGTGACTCGACTAGCGGGGGGGCTACGCAGTATTTT.